This TCR beta chain was observed in a study of early T cells in non-severe SARS-CoV-2 infection. Study-level background: Sequencing targeted bulk RNA from unsorted whole blood, leaving chains unpaired. Overall study findings and caveats: The matching step, a VDJdb search, favored anti-spike CD8 responses and missed private and CD4 specificities.

This clonotype was detected only a few times. Its antigen remains unknown. Unique molecular identifiers were attached to individual cDNA molecules. MiXCR, run by TCRdb on the 5' RACE reads, gives a single entry per CDR3 protein. The repertoire includes tens of thousands of distinct CDR3 sequences, 10% of them detected once, and about 4.4% sits in the top ten. CDR1 and CDR2 from the germline V gene are SQVTM and ANQGSEA. V gave up 8 bases and J gave up 5 bases, with 12 bases separating them. CDR3 length: 11 amino acids. The receptor comes from an adult who was a healthcare worker with PCR-confirmed SARS-CoV-2 infection or an uninfected control (not recorded which). This chain uses TRBV29-1 with TRBJ2-5, with D possibly being TRBD1 or TRBD2 (6 bases each). What was sequenced was whole blood. The DNA for the CDR3 is TGCAGCCTCAAAGGGGGGGAGACCCAGTACTTC. Amino acid sequence: CSLKGGETQYF. Filled out from reference TRBV29-1 and TRBJ2-5, the complete variable domain reads SAVISQKPSRDICQRGTSLTIQCQVDSQVTMMFWYRQQPGQSLTLIATANQGSEATYESGFVIDKFPISRPNLTFSTLTVSNMSPEDSSIYLCSLKGGETQYFGPGTRLLVL.